This TCR beta chain was captured by sequencing in a study of blood T cell repertoires in COVID-19. At the level of the study: The United States, Italy and Spain supplied acute and convalescent COVID-19 samples. T cells, B-cell-depleted T cells, or PBMCs supplied cDNA or gDNA.

Original analysis: Estimated nucleated cell counts came from reference gene primer amplification. Repertoires were generated with immunoSEQ multiplex PCR, while TCRdb's copy carries only in-frame clones and drops some. The V and J calls and the clone size are those of that table, but D and trimming were determined from the DNA. Here the sample spans around 150,000 clones, roughly 88% being singletons. J was trimmed by 5 bases and V by 2 bases; bases with no gene match: 8. The CDR3 loop spans 15 amino acids. Germline loops: CDR1 MNHEY, CDR2 SVGAGI. The clonotype comes from a man between 60 and 75 years old with active or convalescent COVID-19. Sequencing was done on a sample of peripheral blood. This chain connects TRBV6-5 to TRBJ1-1; TRBD1 agrees at 7 bases. The CDR3 here is CASSYRDSALTEAFF. The CDR3 region has the DNA TGTGCCAGCAGTTACCGGGACAGTGCCCTAACTGAAGCTTTCTTT.